This note documents a single T cell receptor beta chain sequence. Its target is not known. Libraries were prepared by immunoSEQ multiplex PCR; TCRdb keeps only in-frame clonotypes and omits some of them. The data hold around 340,000 clones, with 80% to 90% observed a single time. This sample is part of a study of Ad26.COV2.S vaccination and SARS-CoV-2 variants. The treatment denotes: around 19 received Ad26.COV2.S at low or high dose, single or two shots; about 5 received placebo; per-sample allocation not given. The samples were gathered on day 63 after the first injection of vaccine or placebo. General observations from the study: Spike-specific TCR breadth was greater after Ad26.COV2.S than placebo.

Sequenced material: peripheral blood, taken in a trial of Ad26.COV2.S vaccine versus placebo. This receptor was obtained from a person aged 18-60 years who received the Ad26.COV2.S COVID-19 vaccine or a placebo.

This chain's CDR3 is CASSQDPGGPGNTIYF. CDR3 DNA sequence: TGTGCCAGCAGCCAAGATCCCGGGGGACCTGGAAACACCATATATTTT. The V gene is TRBV3-1 (or the pseudogene TRBV3-2), the J gene TRBJ1-3, with D maybe TRBD1 (5 bases). The CDR3 contains 16 residues. Germline CDR1 and CDR2: LGHDT and YNNKEL (reference sequence). V was trimmed by 0 bases and J by 2 bases, leaving 11 bases between them.